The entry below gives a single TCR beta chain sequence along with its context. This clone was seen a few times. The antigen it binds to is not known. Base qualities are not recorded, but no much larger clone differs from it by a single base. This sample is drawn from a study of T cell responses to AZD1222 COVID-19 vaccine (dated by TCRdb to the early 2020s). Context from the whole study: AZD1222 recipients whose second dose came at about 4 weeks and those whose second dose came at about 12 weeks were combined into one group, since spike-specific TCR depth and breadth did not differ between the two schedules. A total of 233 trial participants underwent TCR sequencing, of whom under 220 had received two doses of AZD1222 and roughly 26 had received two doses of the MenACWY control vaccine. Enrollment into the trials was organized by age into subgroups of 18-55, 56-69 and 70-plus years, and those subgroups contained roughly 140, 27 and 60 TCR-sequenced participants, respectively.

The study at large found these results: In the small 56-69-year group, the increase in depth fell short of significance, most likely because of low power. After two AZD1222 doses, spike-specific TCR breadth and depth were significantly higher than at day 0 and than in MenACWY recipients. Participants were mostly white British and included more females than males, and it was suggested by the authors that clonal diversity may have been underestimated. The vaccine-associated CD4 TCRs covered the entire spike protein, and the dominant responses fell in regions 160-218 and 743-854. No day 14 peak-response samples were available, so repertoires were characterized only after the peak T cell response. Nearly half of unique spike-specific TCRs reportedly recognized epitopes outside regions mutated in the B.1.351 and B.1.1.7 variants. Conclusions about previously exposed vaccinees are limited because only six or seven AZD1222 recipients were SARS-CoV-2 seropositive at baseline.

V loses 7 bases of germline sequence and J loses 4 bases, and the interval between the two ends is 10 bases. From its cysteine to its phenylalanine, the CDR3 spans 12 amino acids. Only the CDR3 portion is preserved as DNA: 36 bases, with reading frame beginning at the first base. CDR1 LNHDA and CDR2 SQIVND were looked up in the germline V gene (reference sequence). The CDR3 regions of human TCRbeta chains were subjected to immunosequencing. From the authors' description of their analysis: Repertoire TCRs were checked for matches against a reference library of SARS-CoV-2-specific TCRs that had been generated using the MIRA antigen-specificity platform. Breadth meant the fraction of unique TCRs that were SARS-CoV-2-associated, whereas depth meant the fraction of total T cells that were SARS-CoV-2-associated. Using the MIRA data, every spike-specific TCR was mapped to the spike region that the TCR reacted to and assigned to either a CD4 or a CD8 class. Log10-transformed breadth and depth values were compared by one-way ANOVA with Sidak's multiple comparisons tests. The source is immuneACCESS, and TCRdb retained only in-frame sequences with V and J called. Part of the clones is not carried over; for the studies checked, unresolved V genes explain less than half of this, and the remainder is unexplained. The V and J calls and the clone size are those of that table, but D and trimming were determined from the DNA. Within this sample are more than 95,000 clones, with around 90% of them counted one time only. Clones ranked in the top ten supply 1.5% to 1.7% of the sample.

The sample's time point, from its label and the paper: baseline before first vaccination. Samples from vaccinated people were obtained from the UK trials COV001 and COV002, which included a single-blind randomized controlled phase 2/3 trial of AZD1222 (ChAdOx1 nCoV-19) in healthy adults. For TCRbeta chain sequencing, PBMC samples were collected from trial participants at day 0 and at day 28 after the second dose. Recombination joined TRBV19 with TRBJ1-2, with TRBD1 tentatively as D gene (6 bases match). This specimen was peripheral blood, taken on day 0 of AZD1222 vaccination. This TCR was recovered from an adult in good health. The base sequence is TGTGCCAGTAAGACAGGCCTCTATGGCTACACCTTC. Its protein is CASKTGLYGYTF.